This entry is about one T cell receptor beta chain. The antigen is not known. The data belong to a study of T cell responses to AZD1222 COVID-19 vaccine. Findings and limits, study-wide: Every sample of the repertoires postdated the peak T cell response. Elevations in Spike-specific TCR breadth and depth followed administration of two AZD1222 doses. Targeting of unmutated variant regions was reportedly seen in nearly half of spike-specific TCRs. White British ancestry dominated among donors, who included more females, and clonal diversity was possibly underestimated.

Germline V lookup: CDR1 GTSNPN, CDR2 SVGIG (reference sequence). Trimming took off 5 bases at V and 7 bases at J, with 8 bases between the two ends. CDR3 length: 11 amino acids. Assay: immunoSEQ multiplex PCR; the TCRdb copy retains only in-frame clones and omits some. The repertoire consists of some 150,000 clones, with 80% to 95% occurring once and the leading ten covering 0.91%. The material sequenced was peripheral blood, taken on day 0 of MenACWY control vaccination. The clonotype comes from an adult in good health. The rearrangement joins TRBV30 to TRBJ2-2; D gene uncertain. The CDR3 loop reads CAWGDRGELFF. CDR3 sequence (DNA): TGTGCCTGGGGCGACCGCGGGGAGCTGTTTTTT.